Given below is one T cell receptor (beta chain) in context. Generated by immunoSEQ multiplex PCR, the TCRdb table keeps only in-frame clones and is missing some. The repertoire holds 55,000 to 90,000 clones, with around 86% as singletons. This sample was included in a study of OX40 agonist ivuxolimab in advanced cancers. Per germline, CDR1 LNHNV and CDR2 YYDKDF (reference sequence). Trimming removed 1 base at V and 8 bases at J, with 18 bases between. The length of the CDR3 is 16 residues. This material consisted of CD4+ or CD8+ T cells sorted from blood, taken in a trial of the OX40 agonist ivuxolimab. The chain links TRBV15 to TRBJ2-1, with D possibly being TRBD2 (6 bases). The TCR originated in an adult with an advanced solid tumor such as melanoma, head and neck, liver or kidney cancer. CDR3 amino acids: CATSRGGAGRFDEQFF. The CDR3 bases are TGTGCCACCAGCAGAGGTGGTGCGGGACGGTTTGATGAGCAGTTCTTC.